The T cell receptor (beta chain) under discussion was sequenced for a study of a mutant IDH1 vaccine in newly diagnosed glioma (dated by TCRdb to the early 2020s). Study-wide context: Of the roughly 30 treated patients, about 62% were male and about 40% were female, and a mean age of approximately 40 years was recorded. For exploratory analyses, longitudinal TCRB deep sequencing was carried out in approximately 25 treated patients wherever samples were available. Prior to enrollment, standard therapy consisting of radiotherapy alone, temozolomide alone, or radiochemotherapy with temozolomide had been administered to patients, with the combination being received by most patients. Peripheral blood was collected at six visits: V03 (baseline), V05, V07, V10, V12 and V13.

Library construction relied on the immunoSEQ multiplex PCR assay. The hsTCRB Kit was used according to the manufacturer's protocol to amplify rearranged TCR beta chain sequences. TCRB libraries were sequenced on an Illumina MiSeq. The paper's data handling went like this. The proprietary platform of the kit vendor was used for demultiplexing, trimming and gene mapping. The clones in this table, taken by TCRdb from immuneACCESS, are in-frame only. Not every clone is retained; where verified, under half of the shortfall comes from an unresolved V gene, and the cause of the rest is unknown. Clonal size and the V and J genes are those of that table, whereas D and trimming came from the DNA. This sample has nearly 70,000 clones in its table, and 79% of those were observed once. The ten largest account for approximately 8.2% of the sample. The germline V gene (reference sequence) yields GTSNPN for CDR1 and SVGIG for CDR2. Here V drops 1 base and J drops 5 bases, and the junction holds 9 bases not matched to any gene. The CDR3 spans 15 residues, from the cysteine through the phenylalanine. Just CDR3 DNA is preserved here, 45 bases in frame from base 1.

The time point label, as the study defines it: baseline, week 1 (first vaccination visit). What this sample's treatment or condition label stands for: pre-vaccination baseline after standard-of-care therapy. All donors had newly diagnosed IDH1-mutant astrocytomas of WHO grade 3 or 4 that showed loss of nuclear ATRX. The samples were drawn from NOA16, a multicentre, single-arm, open-label phase I trial in Germany that tested a mutant IDH1 peptide vaccine in humans for the first time. Blood drawn at visit V03 was used as the baseline sample for immunogenicity testing. Genomic DNA for TCRB sequencing was extracted from EDTA blood using the DNeasy Blood and Tissue Kit. What the study reported, not specific to this receptor: Selection of PBMC samples for TCRB deep sequencing was based on availability. Vaccine-induced immune responses across multiple MHC alleles were detected in 90% to 95% of patients. Changes in the top peripheral T cell clonotypes picked up by TCRB sequencing did not appear to be linked to pseudoprogression. According to the authors, sample limitations meant that analyses of patient blood samples could not be reproduced.

A word on this clone: The antigen it recognizes is unknown. No base qualities exist here, and no much larger clone lies one base off it.

The TCR originated in a man aged 50-60 years with glioma. Here the sequenced sample was PBMCs, taken from a glioma patient treated with radiotherapy, temozolomide or both. The chain is encoded by TRBV30 joined to TRBJ2-7; TRBD1 matches 9 bases in the middle. The nucleotides read TGTGCCTGGAGTGGTCCCGGGACAGGGTCACACGAGCAGTACTTC. This encodes CAWSGPGTGSHEQYF.